These 18 T cell receptor beta chains were all obtained from the same sample, sequenced in a study of long-term antiretroviral therapy in people with HIV. Survey-level resolution applied to immunoSEQ assay v3.0. Clones were sequenced by immunoSEQ multiplex PCR, and TCRdb holds only the in-frame ones, with some missing. The sample holds tens of thousands of clones, approximately 80% seen once. Sequences were derived from unsorted PBMCs, sampled 0.3 years after starting antiretroviral therapy. These receptors came from a man aged 50 to 59 with HIV.

The chain combines TRBV7-9 with TRBJ1-2; D gene uncertain. V gave up 1 base and J gave up 0 bases, with 6 bases separating them. From germline, CDR1 is SEHNR and CDR2 FQNEAQ (reference sequence). This CDR3 region has 14 residues. CDR3 DNA: TGTGCCAGCAGCTTAGGGCTAGCTAACTATGGCTACACCTTC. It codes for CASSLGLANYGYTF.

J is TRBJ1-4 and V is TRBV7-9; D not resolved. Germline loops: CDR1 SEHNR, CDR2 FQNEAQ (reference sequence). Deletions cut 4 bases from V and 3 bases from J, with 3 bases between. The CDR3 has 12 amino acids. This CDR3 reads CASSSPNEKLFF. Here the CDR3 DNA reads TGTGCCAGCAGCTCACCTAATGAAAAACTGTTTTTT. The full variable domain, its missing parts supplied by reference TRBV7-9 and TRBJ1-4, is DTGVSQNPRHKITKRGQNVTFRCDPISEHNRLYWYRQTLGQGPEFLTYFQNEAQLEKSRLLSDRFSAERPKGSFSTLEIQRTEQGDSAMYLCASSSPNEKLFFGSGTQLSVL.

The DNA for the CDR3 is TGTGCCAGCAGCTTGGACTCTGTAGGTGAAGCTTTCTTT. Translation gives CASSLDSVGEAFF. The gene calls are TRBV5-4 and TRBJ1-1; no clear D gene. The ends were cut back, 0 bases at V and 7 bases at J, with 10 bases in the middle. In germline, CDR1 is SGHNT, CDR2 YYREEE (reference sequence). This CDR3 is 13 amino acids long.

The genes are TRBV11-2 and TRBJ1-2; D is uncertain. The germline V gene encodes CDR1 SGHAT and CDR2 FQNNGV. CDR3 length: 14 amino acids. Trimming removed 1 base at V and 7 bases at J, with 13 bases between. Here the CDR3 reads CASSLAGDRRGYTF. The CDR3 DNA sequence: TGTGCCAGCAGCTTAGCAGGAGACCGCCGTGGCTACACCTTC.

This chain connects TRBV25-1 to TRBJ1-3; possibly TRBD1 for D (6 bases). V was trimmed by 1 base and J by 0 bases, leaving 10 bases between them. This CDR3 region has 16 residues. From germline, CDR1 is MGHDK and CDR2 SYGVNS. CDR3 in DNA: TGTGCCAGCAGTGAATGGGGGCAGAGCTCTGGAAACACCATATATTTT. Protein: CASSEWGQSSGNTIYF.

The chain couples TRBV15 to TRBJ2-1; D gene ambiguous. CDR1 LNHNV and CDR2 YYDKDF come from the germline V gene (reference sequence). Trimming left V 0 bases short and J 5 bases short, with 8 bases between. This CDR3 region has 14 residues. The CDR3 DNA sequence: TGTGCCACCAGCAGAGATCTTAAGGACAATGAGCAGTTCTTC. Translation: CATSRDLKDNEQFF.

The V gene is TRBV30, the J gene TRBJ1-3; D is perhaps TRBD1 (6 bases). The CDR3 loop spans 12 amino acids. V was shortened by 2 bases and J by 4 bases, with 6 bases between the two germline ends. CDR1 is GTSNPN and CDR2 is SVGIG in the germline V gene (reference sequence). CDR3 residues: CAWSRGGNTIYF. The DNA for the CDR3 is TGTGCCTGGAGTAGGGGGGGAAACACCATATATTTT.

V and J are TRBV6-6 and TRBJ1-1, with 9 bases lining up with TRBD1. The CDR3 loop spans 16 amino acids. The junction had 9 bases not matched to a gene; V was cut back by 4 bases and J by 3 bases. Germline V lookup: CDR1 MNHNY, CDR2 SVGAGI (reference sequence). The CDR3 loop is CASSSFGQGTHTEAFF. The CDR3 DNA reads as TGTGCCAGCAGTTCCTTCGGACAGGGGACCCACACTGAAGCTTTCTTT.

J is TRBJ2-2 and V is TRBV7-2, with D unclear. V was trimmed by 3 bases and J by 6 bases, leaving 11 bases between them. CDR1 and CDR2 from the germline V gene are SGHTA and FQGNSA. CDR3 length: 14 residues. The CDR3 is CASSFIRAPGELFF. CDR3 in DNA: TGTGCCAGCAGCTTTATCCGGGCCCCCGGGGAGCTGTTTTTT.

The chain is built from TRBV7-8 and TRBJ2-5; D ambiguous. This CDR3 spans 19 amino acids. From germline, CDR1 is SGHVS and CDR2 FQNEAQ. Between the trimmed V and J ends, which lost 3 bases and 4 bases, there was a span of 27 bases. Here the CDR3 DNA reads TGTGCCAGCAGCTTCCCGACAAAGAGCCCATCACTCCTCCGAGAGACCCAGTACTTC. This translates into CASSFPTKSPSLLRETQYF.

The chain recombines TRBV7-8 with TRBJ1-5; D call uncertain. V lost 1 base to trimming and J lost 6 bases, with 13 bases between them. Germline lookup yields CDR1 SGHVS and CDR2 FQNEAQ. This CDR3 spans 15 amino acids. CDR3 loop: CASSLGASAGQPQHF. DNA of the CDR3: TGTGCCAGCAGCTTAGGCGCCTCCGCCGGTCAGCCCCAGCATTTT.

This chain connects TRBV2 to TRBJ2-2; D perhaps matches TRBD2 (5 bases). Germline-derived CDR1 and CDR2 are SNHLY and FYNNEI. The ends were cut back, 5 bases at V and 7 bases at J, with 14 bases in the middle. The CDR3 extends over 14 amino acids. The CDR3 DNA sequence: TGTGCCAGCAGTCAGCTGGGAGAGAACGGGGAGCTGTTTTTT. Protein sequence: CASSQLGENGELFF.

The rearrangement links TRBV27 to TRBJ1-1; tentatively, D is TRBD1 (5 bases). The CDR3 is made up of 13 amino acids. Germline V CDR1 and CDR2: MNHEY, SMNVEV (reference sequence). With 6 bases removed from V and 5 bases from J, the gap between germline ends came to 13 bases. The CDR3 DNA sequence: TGTGCCAGCAGGGACGGGGGAGAGACTGAAGCTTTCTTT. Amino acid sequence: CASRDGGETEAFF.

V is TRBV19 and J is TRBJ2-7, with D tentatively TRBD1 (5 bases). CDR3 length: 13 residues. V lost 1 base and J 4 bases, leaving 8 bases between the germline ends. Germline CDR1 is LNHDA and CDR2 is SQIVND (reference sequence). The DNA for the CDR3 is TGTGCCAGTAGTATAGGACAGATGTACGAGCAGTACTTC. It translates to CASSIGQMYEQYF.

This clone is a singleton in its sample. The V gene is TRBV7-9, the J gene TRBJ2-3, with D perhaps matching TRBD2 (5 bases). The CDR3 spans 15 residues. V shed 1 base and J shed 1 base, with 9 bases lying between them. Germline CDR1 and CDR2: SEHNR and FQNEAQ (reference sequence). CDR3 loop: CASSLGLRGTDTQYF. The CDR3 DNA sequence: TGTGCCAGCAGCTTAGGGTTGCGGGGCACAGATACGCAGTATTTT.

This clone was detected a few times. The gene calls are TRBV14 and TRBJ1-3, with unresolved D. Trimming took off 4 bases at V and 0 bases at J, with 10 bases between the two ends. There are 15 residues in the CDR3. Germline V gives CDR1 SGHDN, CDR2 FVKESK. The CDR3 DNA reads TGTGCCAGCAGCCTAGGGCGTTTCTCTGGAAACACCATATATTTT. This sequence encodes CASSLGRFSGNTIYF.

This clone came up once. The chain combines TRBV5-4 with TRBJ2-3, with D hard to call. Germline values: CDR1 SGHNT, CDR2 YYREEE (reference sequence). The V end was cut by 4 bases, the J end by 4 bases, with 13 bases between. There are 14 residues in the CDR3. CDR3 coding DNA: TGTGCCAGCAGCCGCGGAAGTACCGCAGATACGCAGTATTTT. As protein: CASSRGSTADTQYF.

CDR3 sequence reads: CASSSMLGDVSFF. CDR3 coding DNA: TGTGCCAGCAGCTCCATGCTAGGGGATGTGTCTTTCTTT. This chain uses TRBV7-2 with TRBJ1-1; perhaps TRBD1 as D (5 bases). Trimming left V 4 bases short and J 12 bases short, with 18 bases between. Germline CDR1 and CDR2: SGHTA and FQGNSA. The CDR3 loop spans 13 amino acids.